These 9 T cell receptor beta chains were all obtained from the same sample, sequenced in a study of T cell repertoires in cytomegalovirus infection. MiXCR, applied by TCRdb to the reads, yields one record per CDR3 protein. The sample lists hundreds of thousands of distinct CDR3 sequences; approximately 46% were seen once. Their antigens remain unidentified. Material: cultured PBMCs, obtained from culture after CMV antigen stimulation. These receptors all stem from a human donor in good health (CMV status not recorded). Some clones in this sample may be carry-over from other donors' samples.

The table lists this clonotype with a few counts. The V and J genes are TRBV7-8 and TRBJ2-7; 8 nucleotides agree with TRBD1. The V gene's germline CDR1 is SGHVS and CDR2 FQNEAQ. The V and J ends lost 4 bases and 2 bases, in that order; junction bases with no gene match: 7. This CDR3 comprises 15 residues. The CDR3 nucleotides are TGTGCCAGCAGCTCAGTCGGACAGGGACCCTACGAGCAGTACTTC. This gives the protein CASSSVGQGPYEQYF.

This chain joins TRBV10-3 and TRBJ2-1; maybe TRBD2 (6 bases). V was cut by 3 bases and J by 8 bases, with 8 bases left in between. The CDR3 extends over 12 amino acids. Germline CDR1 and CDR2: ENHRY and SYGVKD. CDR3: CAISELADEQFF. The DNA for the CDR3 is TGTGCCATCAGTGAACTAGCAGATGAGCAGTTCTTC.

This clonotype was detected only a few times. The rearrangement links TRBV7-2 to TRBJ2-7, with 7 bases lining up with TRBD2. The CDR3 sequence is 15 residues long. Germline V gene data show CDR1 as SGHTA and CDR2 as FQGNSA. The trim removed 1 base at V and 0 bases at J, leaving 3 bases unmatched. The CDR3 sequence: CASSLGLAVSYEQYF. CDR3 DNA sequence: TGTGCCAGCAGCTTAGGACTAGCAGTCTCCTACGAGCAGTACTTC.

This clonotype was detected only a few times. The chain is built from TRBV6-1 and TRBJ2-1; 8 bases align to TRBD1. V was pared by 6 bases and J by 7 bases, with 5 bases of the junction left unmatched. This CDR3 comprises 13 residues. Per the germline V gene, CDR1 is MNHNS and CDR2 is SASEGT. CDR3 in DNA: TGTGCCAGCAGGAACAGGGGGGTAAATGAGCAGTTCTTC. Its protein product is CASRNRGVNEQFF.

This clonotype has only a few counts. The rearrangement uses TRBV6-6 and TRBJ1-1; D is perhaps TRBD1 (5 bases). Germline V gene data show CDR1 as MNHNY and CDR2 as SVGAGI (reference sequence). V dropped 5 bases and J dropped 3 bases, with 7 bases sitting between them. The CDR3 has 12 residues. CDR3 region: CASSRGYTEAFF. The CDR3 DNA reads TGTGCCAGCAGTAGGGGATACACTGAAGCTTTCTTT.

This clonotype was counted between two and nine times. The chain carries TRBV7-2 and TRBJ2-3; 10 nucleotides match TRBD2. This CDR3 is built from 16 residues. Germline V gene sequence: CDR1 SGHTA, CDR2 FQGNSA. The V segment lost 5 bases and the J segment 6 bases; nucleotides outside the gene matches: 11. CDR3 amino acids: CASSPRVLAGGDTQYF. CDR3 nucleotide sequence: TGTGCCAGCAGCCCTCGGGTTTTAGCGGGAGGTGATACGCAGTATTTT.

In DNA, the CDR3 is TGTGCCAGCAGGTTAGACACCCACTGGGATCAGCCCCAGCATTTT. This translates into CASRLDTHWDQPQHF. The V call is TRBV28, the J call TRBJ1-5, with D hard to call. The germline V and J ends were trimmed by 6 bases and 5 bases, with 17 bases remaining between them. The CDR3 covers 15 residues. Germline V gene lookup returns CDR1 MDHEN and CDR2 SYDVKM.

This clonotype was seen a handful of times. The V and J genes are TRBV28 and TRBJ2-5; 10 bases agree with TRBD1. With 4 bases clipped from V and 1 base from J, the junction kept 9 bases outside the gene matches. There are 17 residues in the CDR3. Per the germline V gene, CDR1 is MDHEN and CDR2 is SYDVKM. CDR3 nucleotides: TGTGCCAGCAGTTCTCGGGACAGGGGTATAAGCCAAGAGACCCAGTACTTC. Amino acids: CASSSRDRGISQETQYF.

The chain couples TRBV2 to TRBJ2-4; the D gene is possibly TRBD2 (6 bases). The V gene's germline CDR1 is SNHLY and CDR2 FYNNEI. Trimming stripped 3 bases from V and 5 bases from J, with 11 bases between. CDR3 length equals 14 residues. The CDR3 region has the DNA TGTGCCAGCAGTGACGGGAGATGGGAAAACATTCAGTACTTC. This translates into CASSDGRWENIQYF.